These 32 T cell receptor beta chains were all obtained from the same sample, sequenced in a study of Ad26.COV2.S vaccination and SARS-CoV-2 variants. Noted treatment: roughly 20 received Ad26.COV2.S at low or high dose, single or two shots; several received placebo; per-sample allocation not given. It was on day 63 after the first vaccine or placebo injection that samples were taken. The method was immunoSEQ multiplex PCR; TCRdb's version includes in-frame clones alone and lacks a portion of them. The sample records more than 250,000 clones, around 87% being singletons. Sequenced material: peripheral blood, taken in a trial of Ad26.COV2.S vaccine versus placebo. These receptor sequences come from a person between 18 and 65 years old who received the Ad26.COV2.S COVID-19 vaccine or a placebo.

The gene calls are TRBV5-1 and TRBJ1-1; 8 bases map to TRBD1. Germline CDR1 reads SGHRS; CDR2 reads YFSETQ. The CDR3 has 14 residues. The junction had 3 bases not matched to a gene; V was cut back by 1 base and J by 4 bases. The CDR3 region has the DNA TGCGCCAGCAGCTTGTCACAGGGGGGCACTGAAGCTTTCTTT. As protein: CASSLSQGGTEAFF.

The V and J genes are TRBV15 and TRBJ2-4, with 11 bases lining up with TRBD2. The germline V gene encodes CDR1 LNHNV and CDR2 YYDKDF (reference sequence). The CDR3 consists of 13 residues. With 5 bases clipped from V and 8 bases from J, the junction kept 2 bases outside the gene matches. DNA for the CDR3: TGTGCCACCAGCTTTAGCGGGGGGGACATTCAGTACTTC. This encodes CATSFSGGDIQYF.

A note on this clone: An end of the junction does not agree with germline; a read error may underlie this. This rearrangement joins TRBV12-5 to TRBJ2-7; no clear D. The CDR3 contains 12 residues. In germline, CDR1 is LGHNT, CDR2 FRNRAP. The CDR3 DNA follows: TGTGCTAGTGGTTTGGCCTCCAACGAGCAGTACTTC. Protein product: CASGLASNEQYF.

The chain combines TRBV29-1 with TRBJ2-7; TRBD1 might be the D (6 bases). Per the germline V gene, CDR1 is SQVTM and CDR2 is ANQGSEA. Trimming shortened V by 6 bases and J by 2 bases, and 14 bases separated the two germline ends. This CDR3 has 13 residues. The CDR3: CSVYTGFPYEQYF. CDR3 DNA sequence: TGCAGCGTCTACACAGGGTTTCCCTACGAGCAGTACTTC.

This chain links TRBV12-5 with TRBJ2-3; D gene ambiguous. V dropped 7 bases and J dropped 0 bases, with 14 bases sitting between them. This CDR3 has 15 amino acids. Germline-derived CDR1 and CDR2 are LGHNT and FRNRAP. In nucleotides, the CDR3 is TGTGCTAGTGCTCTCGGATTACTTAGCACAGATACGCAGTATTTT. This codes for CASALGLLSTDTQYF.

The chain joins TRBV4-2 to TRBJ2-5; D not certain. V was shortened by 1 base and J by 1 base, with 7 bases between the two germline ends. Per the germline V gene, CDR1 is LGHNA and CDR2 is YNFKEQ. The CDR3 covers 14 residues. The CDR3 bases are TGTGCCAGCAGCCAAGGGACCTCCCAAGAGACCCAGTACTTC. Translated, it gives CASSQGTSQETQYF.

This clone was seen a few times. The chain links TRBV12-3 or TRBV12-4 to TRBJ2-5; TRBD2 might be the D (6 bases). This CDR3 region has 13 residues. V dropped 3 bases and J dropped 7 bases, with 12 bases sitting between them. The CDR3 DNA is TGTGCCAGCAGTTTCCGGGAGAGGGGGACCCAGTACTTC. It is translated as CASSFRERGTQYF.

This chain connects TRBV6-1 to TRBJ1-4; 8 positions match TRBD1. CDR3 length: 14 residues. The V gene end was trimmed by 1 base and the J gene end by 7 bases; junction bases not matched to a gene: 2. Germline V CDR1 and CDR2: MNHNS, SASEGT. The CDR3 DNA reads TGTGCCAGCAGTGAAGGGACAGGGCGTGAAAAACTGTTTTTT. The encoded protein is CASSEGTGREKLFF.

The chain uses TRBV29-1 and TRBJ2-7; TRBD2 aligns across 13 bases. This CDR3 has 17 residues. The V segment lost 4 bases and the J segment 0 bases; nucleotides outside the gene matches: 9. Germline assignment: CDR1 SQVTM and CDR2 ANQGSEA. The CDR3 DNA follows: TGCAGCGTTGCTGCACTAGCGGGAGGGCCCAGCTCCTACGAGCAGTACTTC. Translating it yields CSVAALAGGPSSYEQYF.

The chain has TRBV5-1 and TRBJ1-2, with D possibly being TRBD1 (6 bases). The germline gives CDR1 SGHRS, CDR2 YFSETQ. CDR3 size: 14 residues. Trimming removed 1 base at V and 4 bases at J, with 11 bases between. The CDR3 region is CASSLLDRSYGYTF. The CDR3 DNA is TGCGCCAGCAGCTTGCTCGACAGGAGCTATGGCTACACCTTC.

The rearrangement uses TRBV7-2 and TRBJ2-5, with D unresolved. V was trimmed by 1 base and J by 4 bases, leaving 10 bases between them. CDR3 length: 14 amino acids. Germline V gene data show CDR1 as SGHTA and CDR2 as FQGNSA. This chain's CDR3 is CASSLGLSGETQYF. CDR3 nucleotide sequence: TGTGCCAGCAGCTTAGGCCTGTCGGGAGAGACCCAGTACTTC.

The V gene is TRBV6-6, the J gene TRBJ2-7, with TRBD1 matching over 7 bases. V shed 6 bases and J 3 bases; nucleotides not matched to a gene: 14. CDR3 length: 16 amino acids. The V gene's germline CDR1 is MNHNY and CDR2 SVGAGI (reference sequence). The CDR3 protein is CASSITGVGSHYEQYF. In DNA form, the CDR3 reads TGTGCCAGCAGCATTACAGGGGTGGGCAGTCACTACGAGCAGTACTTC.

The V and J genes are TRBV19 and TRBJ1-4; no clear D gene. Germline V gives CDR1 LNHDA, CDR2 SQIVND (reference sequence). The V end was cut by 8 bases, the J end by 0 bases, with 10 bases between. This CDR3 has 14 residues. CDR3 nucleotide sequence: TGTGCCAGTCGCGGGCTGGCAACTAATGAAAAACTGTTTTTT. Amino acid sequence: CASRGLATNEKLFF.

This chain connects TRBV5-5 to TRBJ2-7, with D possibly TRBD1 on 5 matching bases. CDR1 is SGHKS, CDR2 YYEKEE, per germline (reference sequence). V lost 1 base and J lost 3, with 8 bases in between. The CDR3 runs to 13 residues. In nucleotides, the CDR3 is TGTGCCAGCAGCTTGCCGACAGTCTACGAGCAGTACTTC. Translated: CASSLPTVYEQYF.

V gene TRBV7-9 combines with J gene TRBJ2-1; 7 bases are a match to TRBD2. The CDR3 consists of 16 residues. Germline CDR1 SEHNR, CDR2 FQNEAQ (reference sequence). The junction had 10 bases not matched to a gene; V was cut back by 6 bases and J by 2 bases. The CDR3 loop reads CASSLAVGATYNEQFF. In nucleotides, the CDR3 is TGTGCCAGCAGTCTAGCGGTTGGAGCCACCTACAATGAGCAGTTCTTC.

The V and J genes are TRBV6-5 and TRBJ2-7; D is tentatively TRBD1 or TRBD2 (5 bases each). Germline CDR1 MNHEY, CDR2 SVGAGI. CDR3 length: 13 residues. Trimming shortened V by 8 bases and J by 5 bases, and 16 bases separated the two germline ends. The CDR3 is CASCFSGQDEQYF. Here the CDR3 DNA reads TGTGCCAGCTGTTTCTCGGGGCAGGACGAGCAGTACTTC.

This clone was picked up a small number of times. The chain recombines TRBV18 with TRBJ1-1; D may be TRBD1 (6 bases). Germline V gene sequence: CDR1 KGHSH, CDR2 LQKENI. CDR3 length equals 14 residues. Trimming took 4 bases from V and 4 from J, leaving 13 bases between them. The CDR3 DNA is TGTGCCAGCTCACTGGACAGCATGGGCACTGAAGCTTTCTTT. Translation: CASSLDSMGTEAFF.

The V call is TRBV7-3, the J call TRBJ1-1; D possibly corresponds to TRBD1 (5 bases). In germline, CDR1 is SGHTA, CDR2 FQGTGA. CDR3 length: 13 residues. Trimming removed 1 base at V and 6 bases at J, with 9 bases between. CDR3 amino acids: CASSLNRGAEAFF. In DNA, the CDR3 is TGTGCCAGCAGCTTAAACCGGGGGGCTGAAGCTTTCTTT.

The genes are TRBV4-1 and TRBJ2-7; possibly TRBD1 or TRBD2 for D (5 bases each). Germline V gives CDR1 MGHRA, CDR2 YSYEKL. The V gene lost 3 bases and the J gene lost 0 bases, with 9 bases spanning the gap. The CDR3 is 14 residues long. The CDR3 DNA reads TGCGCCAGCAGCCACGTGGGGACCTCCTACGAGCAGTACTTC. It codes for CASSHVGTSYEQYF.

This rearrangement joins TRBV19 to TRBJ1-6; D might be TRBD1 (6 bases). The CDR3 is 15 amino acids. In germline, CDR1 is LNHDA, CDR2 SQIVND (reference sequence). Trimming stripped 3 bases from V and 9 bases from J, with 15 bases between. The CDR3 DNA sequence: TGTGCCAGTAGTATGGGTGGCGGGGGCAGTTCACCCCTCCACTTT. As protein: CASSMGGGGSSPLHF.

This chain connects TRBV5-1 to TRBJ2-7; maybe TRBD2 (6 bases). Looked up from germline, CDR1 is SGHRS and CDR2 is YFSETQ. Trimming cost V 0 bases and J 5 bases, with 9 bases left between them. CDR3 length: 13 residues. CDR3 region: CASSLGGGDEQYF. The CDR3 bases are TGCGCCAGCAGCTTGGGTGGCGGGGACGAGCAGTACTTC.

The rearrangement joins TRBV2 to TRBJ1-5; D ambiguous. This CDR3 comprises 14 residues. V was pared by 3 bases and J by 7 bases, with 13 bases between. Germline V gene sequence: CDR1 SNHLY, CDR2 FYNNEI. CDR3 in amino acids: CASSDEQTFQPQHF. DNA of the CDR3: TGTGCCAGCAGTGACGAACAGACTTTCCAGCCCCAGCATTTT.

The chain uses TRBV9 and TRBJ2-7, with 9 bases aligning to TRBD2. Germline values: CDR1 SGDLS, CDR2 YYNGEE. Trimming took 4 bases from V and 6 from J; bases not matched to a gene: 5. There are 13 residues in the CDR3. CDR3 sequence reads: CASSPRREGEQYF. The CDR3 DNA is TGTGCCAGCAGCCCCCGGCGGGAGGGCGAGCAGTACTTC.

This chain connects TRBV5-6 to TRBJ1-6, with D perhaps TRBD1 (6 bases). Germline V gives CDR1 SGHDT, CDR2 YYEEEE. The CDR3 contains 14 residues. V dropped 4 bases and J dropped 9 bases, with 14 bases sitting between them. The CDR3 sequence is CASSGVGGGSPLHF. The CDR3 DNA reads TGTGCCAGCAGCGGGGTTGGGGGCGGTTCACCCCTCCACTTT.

CDR3 sequence (DNA): TGTGCCTGGGGTCGACTAGGTAGGGAGACCCAGTACTTC. This gives the protein CAWGRLGRETQYF. The chain couples TRBV30 to TRBJ2-5; possibly TRBD2 for D (6 bases). V was cut by 5 bases and J by 5 bases, with 15 bases left in between. Germline CDR1 reads GTSNPN; CDR2 reads SVGIG (reference sequence). This CDR3 contains 13 residues.

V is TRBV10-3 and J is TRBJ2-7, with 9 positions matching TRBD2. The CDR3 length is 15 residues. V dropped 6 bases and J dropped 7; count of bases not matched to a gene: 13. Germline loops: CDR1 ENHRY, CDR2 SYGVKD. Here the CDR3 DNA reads TGTGCCATCAGCCTTAGGGGCGGGGGGGCCGGAGAGCAGTACTTC. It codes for CAISLRGGGAGEQYF.

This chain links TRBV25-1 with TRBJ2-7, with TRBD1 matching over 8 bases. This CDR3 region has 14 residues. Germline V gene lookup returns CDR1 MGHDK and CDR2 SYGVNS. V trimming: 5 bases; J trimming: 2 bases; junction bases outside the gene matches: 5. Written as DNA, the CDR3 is TGTGCCAGCAGTCGACAGGGGACAACCTACGAGCAGTACTTC. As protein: CASSRQGTTYEQYF.

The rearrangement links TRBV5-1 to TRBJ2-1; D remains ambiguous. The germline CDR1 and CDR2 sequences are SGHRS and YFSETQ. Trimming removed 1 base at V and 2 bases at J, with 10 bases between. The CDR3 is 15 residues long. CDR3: CASSLSSATYNEQFF. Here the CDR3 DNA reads TGCGCCAGCAGCTTGTCAAGTGCAACCTACAATGAGCAGTTCTTC.

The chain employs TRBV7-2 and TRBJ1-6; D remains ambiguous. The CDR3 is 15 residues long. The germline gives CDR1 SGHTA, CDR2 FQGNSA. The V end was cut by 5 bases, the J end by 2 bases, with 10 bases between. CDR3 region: CASSPPQTYNSPLHF. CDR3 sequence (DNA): TGTGCCAGCAGCCCTCCCCAGACCTATAATTCACCCCTCCACTTT.

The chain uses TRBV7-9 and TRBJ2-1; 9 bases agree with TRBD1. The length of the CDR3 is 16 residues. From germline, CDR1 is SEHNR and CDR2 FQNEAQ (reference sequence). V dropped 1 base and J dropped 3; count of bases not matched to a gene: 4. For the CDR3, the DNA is TGTGCCAGCAGCTTAGATTGGGACAGGGTCTACAATGAGCAGTTCTTC. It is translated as CASSLDWDRVYNEQFF. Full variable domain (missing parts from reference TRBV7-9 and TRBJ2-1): DTGVSQNPRHKITKRGQNVTFRCDPISEHNRLYWYRQTLGQGPEFLTYFQNEAQLEKSRLLSDRFSAERPKGSFSTLEIQRTEQGDSAMYLCASSLDWDRVYNEQFFGPGTRLTVL.

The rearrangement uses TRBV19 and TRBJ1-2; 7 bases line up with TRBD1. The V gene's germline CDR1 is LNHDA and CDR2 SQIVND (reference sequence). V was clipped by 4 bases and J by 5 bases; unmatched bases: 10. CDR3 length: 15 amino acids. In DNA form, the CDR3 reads TGTGCCAGTAGTACGGCAGGGGGTACCTATTATGGCTACACCTTC. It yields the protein CASSTAGGTYYGYTF. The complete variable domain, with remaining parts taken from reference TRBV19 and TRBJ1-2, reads DGGITQSPKYLFRKEGQNVTLSCEQNLNHDAMYWYRQDPGQGLRLIYYSQIVNDFQKGDIAEGYSVSREKKESFPLTVTSAQKNPTAFYLCASSTAGGTYYGYTFGSGTRLTVV.

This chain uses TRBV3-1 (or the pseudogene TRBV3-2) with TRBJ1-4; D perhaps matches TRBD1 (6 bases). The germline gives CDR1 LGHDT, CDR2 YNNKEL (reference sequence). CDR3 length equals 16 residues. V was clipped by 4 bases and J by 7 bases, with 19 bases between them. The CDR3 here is CASSPKPQGALEKLFF. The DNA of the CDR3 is TGTGCCAGCAGCCCAAAACCACAGGGAGCACTTGAAAAACTGTTTTTT.